These 18 T cell receptor beta chains share one sample of origin, sequenced in a study of blood T cell repertoires in COVID-19. The repertoire was sequenced with immunoSEQ multiplex PCR; TCRdb's copy has only in-frame clones and lacks some. The table lists about 280,000 clones, around 93% of them singletons. Sample: PBMCs or T cells enriched from blood (not recorded which). These receptors were taken from a man aged 40-50 years who had been exposed to COVID-19.

The rearrangement links TRBV19 to TRBJ2-5, with 8 bases identical to TRBD1. V was clipped by 4 bases and J by 5 bases; unmatched bases: 3. The CDR3 has 13 amino acids. Germline CDR1 is LNHDA and CDR2 is SQIVND (reference sequence). As DNA, the CDR3 is TGTGCCAGTAGTACAGGGGGCTGGGAGACCCAGTACTTC. Translating gives CASSTGGWETQYF.

The gene calls are TRBV12-3 or TRBV12-4 and TRBJ1-2; weak D call: TRBD1 (5 bases). V lost 6 bases to trimming and J lost 8 bases, with 10 bases between them. The length of the CDR3 is 11 residues. For the CDR3, the DNA is TGTGCCAGCAGCCAGGGTAGAGGCTACACCTTC. This sequence encodes CASSQGRGYTF.

The chain links TRBV12-5 to TRBJ2-7; TRBD1 matches 8 bases. From germline, CDR1 is LGHNT and CDR2 FRNRAP. The ends lost 6 bases at V and 3 bases at J; junction bases unmatched: 4. This CDR3 is 13 amino acids long. The CDR3, as DNA: TGTGCTAGTGGCAGACAGGGGTTCTACGAGCAGTACTTC. It codes for CASGRQGFYEQYF.

The rearrangement uses TRBV30 and TRBJ1-2; D ambiguous. The V gene lost 4 bases and the J gene lost 6 bases, with 18 bases spanning the gap. Germline V gene data show CDR1 as GTSNPN and CDR2 as SVGIG (reference sequence). The length of the CDR3 is 14 residues. This chain's CDR3 is CAWTPLRGEHGYTF. CDR3 DNA: TGTGCCTGGACTCCCCTCCGGGGAGAGCATGGCTACACCTTC.

The chain has TRBV10-3 and TRBJ1-6; unclear D gene. This CDR3 is built from 16 residues. Germline loops: CDR1 ENHRY, CDR2 SYGVKD. Trimming removed 4 bases at V and 9 bases at J, with 19 bases between. CDR3 DNA: TGTGCCATCAGTGTCGACGAGGGCTTTATGGGTTCACCCCTCCACTTT. The encoded protein is CAISVDEGFMGSPLHF.

The chain is built from TRBV15 and TRBJ1-4; 10 bases align to TRBD1. The V gene's germline CDR1 is LNHNV and CDR2 YYDKDF (reference sequence). V shed 0 bases and J 5 bases; nucleotides not matched to a gene: 3. The length of the CDR3 is 16 residues. CDR3 bases: TGTGCCACCAGCAGAGAGGGGGGACAGGGGAATGAAAAACTGTTTTTT. Its translation is CATSREGGQGNEKLFF.

This chain connects TRBV9 to TRBJ2-3; TRBD2 might be the D (5 bases). The V gene's germline CDR1 is SGDLS and CDR2 YYNGEE. The CDR3 is 13 amino acids. Trimming removed 4 bases at V and 8 bases at J, with 14 bases between. CDR3 sequence: CASSSRIEGTQYF. DNA for the CDR3: TGTGCCAGCAGCTCCCGCATCGAGGGTACGCAGTATTTT.

With regard to this clone: This same CDR3 is encoded by further DNA sequences in the sample. This chain joins TRBV4-2 and TRBJ1-5; 9 bases line up with TRBD1. V shed 3 bases, J shed 4 bases, and the junction held 1 base outside the gene matches. The germline CDR1 and CDR2 sequences are LGHNA and YNFKEQ. The CDR3 loop spans 14 amino acids. The CDR3 sequence is CASSQDRGNQPQHF. The CDR3 DNA follows: TGTGCCAGCAGCCAGGACAGGGGTAATCAGCCCCAGCATTTT.

The chain joins TRBV25-1 to TRBJ1-4; TRBD1 might be the D (5 bases). The length of the CDR3 is 13 residues. The ends were cut back, 2 bases at V and 8 bases at J, with 9 bases in the middle. Germline V lookup: CDR1 MGHDK, CDR2 SYGVNS. The CDR3 sequence: CASSEQGWEKLFF. For the CDR3, the DNA is TGTGCCAGCAGTGAACAGGGCTGGGAAAAACTGTTTTTT. Full variable domain (rest looked up from reference TRBV25-1 and TRBJ1-4): EADIYQTPRYLVIGTGKKITLECSQTMGHDKMYWYQQDPGMELHLIHYSYGVNSTEKGDLSSESTVSRIRTEHFPLTLESARPSHTSQYLCASSEQGWEKLFFGSGTQLSVL.

V usage is TRBV11-2 and J usage is TRBJ2-7, with 8 positions matching TRBD1. Unmatched junction bases numbered 9, after V lost 1 base and J lost 7 bases. The germline gives CDR1 SGHAT, CDR2 FQNNGV. This CDR3 has 15 amino acids. The CDR3 nucleotides read TGTGCCAGCAGCTTAGTAGGTGGACAGGGTAGGGAGCAGTACTTC. Translating gives CASSLVGGQGREQYF. Looking up the rest from reference TRBV11-2 and TRBJ2-7 gives the full variable domain: EAGVAQSPRYKIIEKRQSVAFWCNPISGHATLYWYQQILGQGPKLLIQFQNNGVVDDSQLPKDRFSAERLKGVDSTLKIQPAKLEDSAVYLCASSLVGGQGREQYFGPGTRLTVT.

V is TRBV4-1 and J is TRBJ1-2; no firm D call. The CDR3 consists of 14 residues. Germline lookup yields CDR1 MGHRA and CDR2 YSYEKL. The V end was cut by 1 base, the J end by 4 bases, with 10 bases between. This CDR3 is CASSQGAAPYGYTF. CDR3 in DNA: TGCGCCAGCAGCCAAGGGGCAGCCCCCTATGGCTACACCTTC.

CDR3 sequence: CASSLSAGGHGSQHF. CDR3 in DNA: TGTGCCAGCAGTTTATCAGCAGGGGGCCATGGGTCCCAGCATTTT. The chain combines TRBV27 with TRBJ1-5; 8 bases line up with TRBD1. The CDR3 consists of 15 residues. Trimming cost V 0 bases and J 11 bases; bases outside gene matches: 9. Germline-derived CDR1 and CDR2 are MNHEY and SMNVEV (reference sequence).

This chain uses TRBV27 with TRBJ2-3, with a possible D match to TRBD1 (6 bases). The CDR3 length is 14 residues. Trimming took 2 bases from V and 4 from J, leaving 10 bases between them. CDR1 is MNHEY, CDR2 SMNVEV, per germline (reference sequence). CDR3 nucleotides: TGTGCCAGCAGTTTAGTCAGGGGTTCAGATACGCAGTATTTT. It encodes CASSLVRGSDTQYF.

J is TRBJ2-1 and V is TRBV5-1; weak D call: TRBD1 (5 bases). The germline V gene encodes CDR1 SGHRS and CDR2 YFSETQ. Trimming pared 7 bases from V and 7 bases from J, leaving 15 bases between. The CDR3 runs 13 residues. The CDR3 loop reads CASRSSRDNEQFF. CDR3 nucleotide sequence: TGCGCCAGCCGCTCCTCCAGGGATAATGAGCAGTTCTTC. The full variable domain, completed using reference TRBV5-1 and TRBJ2-1, is KAGVTQTPRYLIKTRGQQVTLSCSPISGHRSVSWYQQTPGQGLQFLFEYFSETQRNKGNFPGRFSGRQFSNSRSEMNVSTLELGDSALYLCASRSSRDNEQFFGPGTRLTVL.

This chain links TRBV7-9 with TRBJ1-1; TRBD1 is a possible D gene (6 bases). The CDR3 sequence is 13 residues long. Germline V gene data show CDR1 as SEHNR and CDR2 as FQNEAQ (reference sequence). V was clipped by 8 bases and J by 3 bases, with 13 bases between them. The CDR3 sequence: CASVWEGDTEAFF. In nucleotides, the CDR3 is TGTGCCAGCGTATGGGAGGGGGACACTGAAGCTTTCTTT.

The chain recombines TRBV6-1 with TRBJ2-7; D is possibly TRBD1 (6 bases). Germline V gene lookup returns CDR1 MNHNS and CDR2 SASEGT. CDR3 length equals 14 residues. V lost 2 bases and J lost 4, with 12 bases in between. The CDR3 nucleotides read TGTGCCAGCAGTGAAAAGACAGGAAGGTACGAGCAGTACTTC. Residues: CASSEKTGRYEQYF.

The CDR3 is CASSGSSYEQYF. CDR3 bases: TGTGCCAGCAGCGGGAGCTCCTACGAGCAGTACTTC. The chain links TRBV7-2 to TRBJ2-7; tentative D call: TRBD2 (5 bases). This CDR3 contains 12 residues. Trimming pared 5 bases from V and 0 bases from J, leaving 5 bases between. The germline V gene has CDR1 SGHTA and CDR2 FQGNSA.

The V gene is TRBV18, the J gene TRBJ2-7; the match to TRBD1 covers 10 bases. Germline loops: CDR1 KGHSH, CDR2 LQKENI. The CDR3 has 14 amino acids. V was clipped by 3 bases and J by 4 bases; unmatched bases: 3. The CDR3 is CASSPGDRGYEQYF. In DNA, the CDR3 is TGTGCCAGCTCACCGGGGGACAGGGGATACGAGCAGTACTTC.